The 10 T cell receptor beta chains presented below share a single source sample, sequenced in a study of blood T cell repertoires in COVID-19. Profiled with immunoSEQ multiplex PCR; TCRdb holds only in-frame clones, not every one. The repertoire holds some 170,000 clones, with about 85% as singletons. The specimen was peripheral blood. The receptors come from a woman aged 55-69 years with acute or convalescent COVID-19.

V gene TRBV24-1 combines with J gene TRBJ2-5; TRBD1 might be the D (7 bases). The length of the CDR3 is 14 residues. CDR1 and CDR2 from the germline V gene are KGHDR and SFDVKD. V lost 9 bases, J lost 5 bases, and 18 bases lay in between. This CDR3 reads CATSGGSGRETQYF. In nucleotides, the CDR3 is TGTGCCACCTCAGGGGGGAGTGGAAGGGAGACCCAGTACTTC.

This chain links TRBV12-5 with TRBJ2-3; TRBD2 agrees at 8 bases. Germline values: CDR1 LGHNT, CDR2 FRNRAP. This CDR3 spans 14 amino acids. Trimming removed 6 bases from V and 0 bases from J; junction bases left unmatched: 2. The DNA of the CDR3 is TGTGCTAGTGGAGAGCGGGAGAGCACAGATACGCAGTATTTT. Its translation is CASGERESTDTQYF.

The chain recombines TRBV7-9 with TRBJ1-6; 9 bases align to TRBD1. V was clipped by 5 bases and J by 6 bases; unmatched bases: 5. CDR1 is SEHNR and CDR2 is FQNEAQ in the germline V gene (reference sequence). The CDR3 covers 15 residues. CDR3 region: CASSTGQGINSPLHF. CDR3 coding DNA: TGTGCCAGCAGCACAGGACAGGGGATTAATTCACCCCTCCACTTT. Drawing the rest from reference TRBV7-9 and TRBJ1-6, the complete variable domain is DTGVSQNPRHKITKRGQNVTFRCDPISEHNRLYWYRQTLGQGPEFLTYFQNEAQLEKSRLLSDRFSAERPKGSFSTLEIQRTEQGDSAMYLCASSTGQGINSPLHFGNGTRLTVT.

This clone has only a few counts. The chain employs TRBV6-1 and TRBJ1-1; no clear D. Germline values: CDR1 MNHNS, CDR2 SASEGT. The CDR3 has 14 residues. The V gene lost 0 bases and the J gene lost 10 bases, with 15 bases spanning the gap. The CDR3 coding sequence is TGTGCCAGCAGTGAAGCAACCGGCCTCCCGGGAGCTTTCTTT. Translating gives CASSEATGLPGAFF.

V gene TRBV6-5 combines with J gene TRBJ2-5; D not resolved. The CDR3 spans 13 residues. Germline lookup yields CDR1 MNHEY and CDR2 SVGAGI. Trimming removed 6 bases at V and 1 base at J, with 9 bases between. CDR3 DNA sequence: TGTGCCAGCAGCATCACTTTCCAAGAGACCCAGTACTTC. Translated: CASSITFQETQYF.

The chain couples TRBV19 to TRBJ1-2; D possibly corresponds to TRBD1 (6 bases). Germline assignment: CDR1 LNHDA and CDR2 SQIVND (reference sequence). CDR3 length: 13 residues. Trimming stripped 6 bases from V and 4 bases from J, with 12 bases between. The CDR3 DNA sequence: TGTGCCAGTAGCCCAACAGGGTTCTATGGCTACACCTTC. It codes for CASSPTGFYGYTF. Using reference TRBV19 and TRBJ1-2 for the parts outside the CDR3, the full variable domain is DGGITQSPKYLFRKEGQNVTLSCEQNLNHDAMYWYRQDPGQGLRLIYYSQIVNDFQKGDIAEGYSVSREKKESFPLTVTSAQKNPTAFYLCASSPTGFYGYTFGSGTRLTVV.

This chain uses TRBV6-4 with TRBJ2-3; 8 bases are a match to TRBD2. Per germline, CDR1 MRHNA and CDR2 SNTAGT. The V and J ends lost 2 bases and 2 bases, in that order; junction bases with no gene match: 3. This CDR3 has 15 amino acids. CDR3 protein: CASSDPAGATDTQYF. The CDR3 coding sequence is TGTGCCAGCAGTGACCCAGCGGGGGCCACAGATACGCAGTATTTT.

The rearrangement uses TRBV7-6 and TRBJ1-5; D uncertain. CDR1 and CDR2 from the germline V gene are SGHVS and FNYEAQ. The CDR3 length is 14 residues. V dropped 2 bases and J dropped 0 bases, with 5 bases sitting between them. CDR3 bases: TGTGCCAGCAGCTTATCAGTTAGCAATCAGCCCCAGCATTTT. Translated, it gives CASSLSVSNQPQHF.

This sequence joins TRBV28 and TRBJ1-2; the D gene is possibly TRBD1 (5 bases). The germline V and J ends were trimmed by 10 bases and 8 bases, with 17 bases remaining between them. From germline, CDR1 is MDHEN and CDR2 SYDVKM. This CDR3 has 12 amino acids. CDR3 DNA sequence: TGTGCCACCCCTTACAGGTTAGGCGGCTACACCTTC. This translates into CATPYRLGGYTF.

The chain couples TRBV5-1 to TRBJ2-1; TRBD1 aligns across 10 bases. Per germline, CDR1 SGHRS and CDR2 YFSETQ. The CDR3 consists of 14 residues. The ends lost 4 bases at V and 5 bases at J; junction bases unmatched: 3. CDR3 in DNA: TGCGCCAGCAGCCTGGGGACAGGGGACAATGAGCAGTTCTTC. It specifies CASSLGTGDNEQFF.